What follows describes a single TCR beta chain. Its matching antigen is unknown. This sample was taken from a study of cytomegalovirus exposure and HLA in healthy donors. Study-wide context: Most donors, around 81% of over 300 genotyped, fell in the Caucasian-associated ancestry cluster.

The germline V gene has CDR1 SGDLS and CDR2 YYNGEE. The ends lost 4 bases at V and 7 bases at J; junction bases unmatched: 10. This CDR3 has 15 residues. Study-wide points: Among TCR beta chains of equal frequency, HLA-associated ones were more clonally expanded in a later analysis. Looking again later, the authors saw that most CMV-associated TCR beta chains seemed HLA-restricted.

In the PCR, 60 Vbeta and 13 Jbeta primers were used. As handled by the study authors: Later reanalysis found 60 million to 90 million unique TCR beta chains, roughly 10 million of them shared. Clones were read by immunoSEQ multiplex PCR, and TCRdb kept only the in-frame ones, dropping some. V and J calls and clone size are copied from that table; D and trimming were computed from the DNA. The sample shows some 200,000 clones, roughly four fifths of them seen only once. Specimen: PBMCs. This chain uses TRBV9 with TRBJ2-2; 7 bases fit TRBD1. The TCR comes from a woman younger than 35 in good health and CMV-seronegative. Here the CDR3 DNA reads TGTGCCAGCAGCCTAGACGACAGGGATCGCGGGGAGCTGTTTTTT. It codes for CASSLDDRDRGELFF.